This entry lists 17 T cell receptor beta chains sequenced from one sample in a study of cytomegalovirus exposure and HLA in healthy donors. Sequenced by immunoSEQ multiplex PCR; TCRdb stores in-frame clones only, minus some. The table has 100,000 to 150,000 clones, approximately 91% seen once. The sequenced sample consisted of PBMCs. The source of these receptors is a man aged 25 to 40 in good health and CMV-seronegative.

The chain combines TRBV4-3 with TRBJ2-5, with 7 nucleotides matching TRBD2. V lost 4 bases to trimming and J lost 5 bases; unmatched junction nucleotides: 7. The CDR3 has 14 amino acids. The germline gives CDR1 LGHNA, CDR2 YSLEER. CDR3 in amino acids: CASSLVGGSETQYF. The DNA of the CDR3 is TGCGCCAGCAGCCTCGTGGGGGGGTCGGAGACCCAGTACTTC.

The rearrangement uses TRBV7-2 and TRBJ1-2, with 7 bases that match TRBD1. This CDR3 region has 11 residues. Germline CDR1 is SGHTA and CDR2 is FQGNSA. J lost 12 bases, V lost 5 bases, and 6 bases had no gene match. Written as DNA, the CDR3 is TGTGCCAGCAGCCCCGACAGGGATCACACCTTC. This codes for CASSPDRDHTF.

A remark on this clone: Other DNA sequences in this specimen translate into the identical CDR3. The chain joins TRBV29-1 to TRBJ1-5, with D possibly TRBD1 on 5 matching bases. The CDR3 runs to 12 residues. The germline V gene has CDR1 SQVTM and CDR2 ANQGSEA. V was clipped by 4 bases and J by 7 bases, with 11 bases between them. The CDR3 protein is CSVGGAGQPQHF. For the CDR3, the DNA is TGCAGCGTTGGAGGGGCGGGACAGCCCCAGCATTTT.

J is TRBJ1-1 and V is TRBV5-4, with TRBD1 matching 8 bases. The junction had 11 bases not matched to a gene; V was cut back by 5 bases and J by 5 bases. The CDR3 is 15 residues long. CDR1 is SGHNT and CDR2 is YYREEE in the germline V gene (reference sequence). This chain's CDR3 is CASSPGQGGGTEAFF. CDR3 bases: TGTGCCAGCAGTCCCGGACAGGGCGGGGGTACTGAAGCTTTCTTT.

CDR3 sequence reads: CASSLSGTGNYNEQFF. CDR3 coding DNA: TGTGCCAGCAGCTTATCCGGGACAGGGAACTACAATGAGCAGTTCTTC. The chain combines TRBV11-2 with TRBJ2-1; 9 bases align to TRBD1. J lost 3 bases, V lost 2 bases, and 5 bases had no gene match. CDR3 length: 16 residues. Per the germline V gene, CDR1 is SGHAT and CDR2 is FQNNGV.

The V call is TRBV28, the J call TRBJ1-3, with unresolved D. Germline CDR1 is MDHEN and CDR2 is SYDVKM. This CDR3 has 16 amino acids. Between the trimmed V and J ends, which lost 4 bases and 3 bases, there was a span of 16 bases. The CDR3 here is CASSSASTAGGNTIYF. The CDR3 DNA reads as TGTGCCAGCAGTTCTGCTTCGACCGCAGGTGGAAACACCATATATTTT.

The chain has TRBV6-1 and TRBJ2-1, with D hard to call. V lost 2 bases to trimming and J lost 2 bases, with 10 bases between them. The CDR3 length is 15 residues. Germline CDR1 reads MNHNS; CDR2 reads SASEGT. The CDR3 loop reads CASSELGSTYNEQFF. CDR3 coding DNA: TGTGCCAGCAGTGAACTCGGGTCCACCTACAATGAGCAGTTCTTC.

This chain uses TRBV6-6 with TRBJ1-2, with D possibly matching TRBD1 (5 bases). In germline, CDR1 is MNHNY, CDR2 SVGAGI (reference sequence). Trimming removed 0 bases at V and 0 bases at J, with 5 bases between. The CDR3 sequence is 14 residues long. The CDR3 nucleotides are TGTGCCAGCAGTTACTCGACAGCTAACTATGGCTACACCTTC. Translation gives CASSYSTANYGYTF.

V gene TRBV27 combines with J gene TRBJ1-4; possible D gene TRBD1, 6 bases. The V gene's germline CDR1 is MNHEY and CDR2 SMNVEV (reference sequence). Trimming removed 2 bases from V and 5 bases from J, with 12 bases in between. The CDR3 is 15 residues long. CDR3 residues: CASSLLGTQNEKLFF. The CDR3 coding sequence is TGTGCCAGCAGTTTACTCGGGACACAAAATGAAAAACTGTTTTTT. Variable domain in full (rest from reference TRBV27 and TRBJ1-4): EAQVTQNPRYLITVTGKKLTVTCSQNMNHEYMSWYRQDPGLGLRQIYYSMNVEVTDKGDVPEGYKVSRKEKRNFPLILESPSPNQTSLYFCASSLLGTQNEKLFFGSGTQLSVL.

This chain links TRBV27 with TRBJ1-6; D perhaps matches TRBD1 (5 bases). CDR1 is MNHEY, CDR2 SMNVEV, per germline (reference sequence). Trimming took 2 bases from V and 10 from J, leaving 12 bases between them. This CDR3 has 14 residues. For the CDR3, the DNA is TGTGCCAGCAGTTTACTCAGGGTAAAGTCACCCCTCCACTTT. Translating it yields CASSLLRVKSPLHF.

V is TRBV5-1 and J is TRBJ2-7, with 7 bases that match TRBD1. CDR1 and CDR2 from the germline V gene are SGHRS and YFSETQ. V lost 0 bases to trimming and J lost 0 bases; unmatched junction nucleotides: 9. The CDR3 extends over 17 amino acids. The CDR3 loop is CASSLAGGRINSYEQYF. As DNA, the CDR3 is TGCGCCAGCAGCTTGGCAGGGGGAAGGATTAACTCCTACGAGCAGTACTTC.

This chain connects TRBV6-6 to TRBJ1-2, with TRBD1 identical over 7 bases. The length of the CDR3 is 12 residues. V shed 6 bases, J shed 6 bases, and the junction held 4 bases outside the gene matches. In germline, CDR1 is MNHNY, CDR2 SVGAGI (reference sequence). CDR3 loop: CASSITGDGYTF. The CDR3, as DNA: TGTGCCAGCAGCATCACAGGGGATGGCTACACCTTC.

This clone was seen more than once but under ten times. V gene TRBV30 combines with J gene TRBJ2-7, with 7 bases that match TRBD1. CDR3 size: 13 residues. Germline CDR1 GTSNPN, CDR2 SVGIG (reference sequence). The J segment lost 4 bases and the V segment lost 2 bases, leaving 5 bases of the junction unmatched. The CDR3 coding sequence is TGTGCCTGGAGTAACACAGGGGTGTACGAGCAGTACTTC. It encodes CAWSNTGVYEQYF.

This clone has more than one count but fewer than ten. The V call is TRBV5-4, the J call TRBJ2-1; the match to TRBD2 covers 8 bases. Germline V gene lookup returns CDR1 SGHNT and CDR2 YYREEE (reference sequence). V lost 0 bases, J lost 6 bases, and 5 bases stayed unmatched. The CDR3 runs 15 residues. The CDR3 loop is CASSLASGRLNEQFF. For the CDR3, the DNA is TGTGCCAGCAGCTTGGCTAGCGGGCGTCTCAATGAGCAGTTCTTC.

The rearrangement links TRBV6-5 to TRBJ2-5; 8 bases map to TRBD2. J gave up 2 bases and V 1 base, and 3 bases lay outside the gene matches. This CDR3 has 15 amino acids. Germline loops: CDR1 MNHEY, CDR2 SVGAGI. CDR3 in amino acids: CASSYWGGGQETQYF. The CDR3 region has the DNA TGTGCCAGCAGTTACTGGGGCGGGGGGCAAGAGACCCAGTACTTC.

The chain uses TRBV7-2 and TRBJ1-4, with 8 bases aligning to TRBD1. CDR1 is SGHTA, CDR2 FQGNSA, per germline. CDR3 length: 14 amino acids. V shed 6 bases, J shed 8 bases, and the junction held 8 bases outside the gene matches. The CDR3 bases are TGTGCCAGCAGTCTTGGACAGGGATGGGAAAAACTGTTTTTT. This encodes CASSLGQGWEKLFF.

The V call is TRBV18, the J call TRBJ2-5, with 8 bases that match TRBD1. From germline, CDR1 is KGHSH and CDR2 LQKENI. V lost 2 bases, J lost 4 bases, and 0 bases stayed unmatched. The CDR3 runs to 13 residues. The CDR3 region is CASSPGQGETQYF. CDR3 nucleotides: TGTGCCAGCTCACCAGGACAGGGAGAGACCCAGTACTTC. Supplemented by reference TRBV18 and TRBJ2-5, the full variable domain reads NAGVMQNPRHLVRRRGQEARLRCSPMKGHSHVYWYRQLPEEGLKFMVYLQKENIIDESGMPKERFSAEFPKEGPSILRIQQVVRGDSAAYFCASSPGQGETQYFGPGTRLLVL.